A selection of T cell receptor beta chains follows, all from one sample in a study of T cells in localized non-small cell lung cancer. Sequenced by immunoSEQ multiplex PCR; TCRdb stores in-frame clones only, minus some. The data show 35,000 or so clones, approximately 88% seen once. The specimen comprised peripheral blood, sampled before any cancer treatment. These receptors were collected from a woman aged 40 to 75 with stage I lung adenocarcinoma. The conserved cysteine and the conserved F or W are not part of the CDR3 here. Fields, in order: J gene, V gene, CDR3 protein.

TRBJ2-1 TRBV29-1 SIPQSRAPNEQF
TRBJ1-2 TRBV15 ATSRPTGNYGYT
TRBJ2-1 TRBV5-1 ASSLDGNPVNEQF
TRBJ2-2 TRBV6-5 ASSYGENTGELF
TRBJ2-7 TRBV19 ASSIRVSGIYEQY
TRBJ2-7 TRBV19 ASSISINYEQY
TRBJ2-2 TRBV5-1 ASSLEASGTNTGELF
TRBJ2-5 TRBV7-8 ASSPRGGGRETQY
TRBJ2-1 TRBV19 ASVKASDSSYNEQF
TRBJ2-1 TRBV19 ASSSDPVLGNNEQF
TRBJ2-4 TRBV4-1 ASSQRVGSGTGGNLYKNIQY
TRBJ2-1 TRBV2 ASGTLSSYNEQF
TRBJ2-5 TRBV7-2 ASSSQETQY
TRBJ1-1 TRBV5-1 ASSSGSTANTEAF